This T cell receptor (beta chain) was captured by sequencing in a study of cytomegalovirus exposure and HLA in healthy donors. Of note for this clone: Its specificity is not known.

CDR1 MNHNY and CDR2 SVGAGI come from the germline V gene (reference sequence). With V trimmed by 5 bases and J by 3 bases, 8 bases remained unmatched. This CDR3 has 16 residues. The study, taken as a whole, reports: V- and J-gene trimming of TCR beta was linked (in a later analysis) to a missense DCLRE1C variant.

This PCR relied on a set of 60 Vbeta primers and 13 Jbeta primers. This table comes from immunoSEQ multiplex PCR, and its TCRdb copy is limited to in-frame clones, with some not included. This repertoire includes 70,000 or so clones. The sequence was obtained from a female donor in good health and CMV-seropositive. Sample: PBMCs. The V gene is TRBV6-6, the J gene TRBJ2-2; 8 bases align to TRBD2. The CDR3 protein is CASSPPEREHTGELFF. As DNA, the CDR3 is TGTGCCAGCAGTCCCCCGGAGCGGGAGCACACCGGGGAGCTGTTTTTT.